This T cell receptor (beta chain) was sequenced during a study of radiotherapy plus CTLA-4 blockade in lung cancer. Details on this clone: As yet, its antigen is unknown.

Study conclusions and caveats: Clones derived from tumor TCRs expanded in blood after radiotherapy plus ipilimumab.

Profiled with immunoSEQ multiplex PCR; TCRdb holds only in-frame clones, not every one. The sample shows 70,000 to 90,000 clones, around four fifths of them seen only once. The CDR3 consists of 13 residues. Per the germline V gene, CDR1 is SGHVS and CDR2 is FNYEAQ. Trimming removed 5 bases from V and 1 base from J, with 8 bases in between. This specimen consisted of peripheral blood, obtained from a patient treated with radiotherapy plus ipilimumab. The receptor was derived from a human donor with non-small cell lung cancer who had a complete response to radiotherapy plus ipilimumab. The chain uses TRBV7-6 and TRBJ1-1, with D uncertain. CDR3 nucleotides: TGTGCCAGCAGCCAGGACTCGAACACTGAAGCTTTCTTT. Amino acid sequence: CASSQDSNTEAFF.